This TCR beta chain was documented in a study of cytomegalovirus exposure and HLA in healthy donors. About the study: Unique TCR beta sequences numbering fewer than 130 million came from about 179 million T cells in an earlier analysis. Some 91 million unique TCRs from HLA-typed donors were held in an early release of data.

The CDR3 is 16 amino acids. CDR1 and CDR2 from the germline V gene are SGHRS and YFSETQ. V was pared by 0 bases and J by 6 bases, with 7 bases of the junction left unmatched. Concerning this clone itself: No antigen is known for it.

Notes on the study in general: Three chains linked to CMV were shown in vitro to be specific for CMV antigens.

This PCR relied on a set of 60 Vbeta primers and 13 Jbeta primers. The repertoire was sequenced with immunoSEQ multiplex PCR; TCRdb's copy has only in-frame clones and lacks some. The repertoire consists of 150,000 to 200,000 clones, with roughly 79% occurring once and the leading ten covering 1.5% to 2%. The TCR comes from a man aged 30 to 45 in good health and CMV-seronegative. The chain couples TRBV5-1 to TRBJ2-2; 8 bases agree with TRBD1. Sequences were obtained from PBMCs. The CDR3 coding sequence is TGCGCCAGCAGCTTGGTTCAGGGGGCGGAATCCGGGGAGCTGTTTTTT. This sequence encodes CASSLVQGAESGELFF.